This TCR beta chain was captured in a study of T cells after yellow fever vaccination. Via MiXCR, TCRdb re-called the 5' RACE reads, giving one row per CDR3 protein. The table lists hundreds of thousands of distinct CDR3 sequences, about 12% of them singletons. In germline, CDR1 is SGDLS, CDR2 YYNGEE. The CDR3 spans 16 residues. Trimming cost V 3 bases and J 3 bases, with 17 bases left between them. This clonotype was counted a few times. The chain couples TRBV9 to TRBJ2-3, with D possibly TRBD2 on 6 matching bases. The source of this sequence is a man aged 25-45 years who received the YFV17D yellow fever vaccine. This sample comprised PBMCs, obtained on the day of the yellow fever booster vaccination. The CDR3 loop is CASSGGSPGRTDTQYF. CDR3 in DNA: TGTGCCAGCAGCGGTGGTTCTCCGGGGAGGACAGATACGCAGTATTTT.